This is a list of T cell receptor beta chains from one sample in a study of patients and donors after allogeneic stem cell transplantation. TCRdb ran MiXCR on the RT-PCR reads and lists one entry per CDR3 protein. The repertoire holds about a million distinct CDR3 sequences, with roughly 18% as singletons. What was sequenced was blood, either unsorted or a sorted T cell fraction (not recorded which). The receptors here all came from a human donor who was either an allogeneic HSCT recipient or a stem cell or donor lymphocyte infusion donor (not recorded which). It is not recorded whose cells these are; they may come from a transplant donor. CDR3s include the opening cysteine and the closing phenylalanine or tryptophan. Fields, in order: D gene, clone size, J gene, V gene, CDR3 protein, CDR3 DNA. D genes are given only for firm matches. Clone size, where shown, is once, few, many, or a class for clones that have expanded.

D: TRBD1; size: few; J: TRBJ1-2; V: TRBV6-2/TRBV6-3; CDR3: CASRRRDSFNYGYTF; DNA: TGTGCCAGCAGACGCCGGGACAGCTTTAACTATGGCTACACCTTC
D: .; size: .; J: TRBJ1-2; V: TRBV20-1; CDR3: CSARDGRGAGGYTF; DNA: TGCAGTGCTAGAGATGGTAGGGGCGCGGGGGGCTACACCTTC
D: .; size: .; J: TRBJ2-3; V: TRBV2; CDR3: CASSVGATGTRVYF; DNA: TGTGCCAGCAGTGTAGGAGCAACCGGAACTAGGGTGTATTTT
D: .; size: few; J: TRBJ2-1; V: TRBV14; CDR3: CASSPPFSEYEQFF; DNA: TGTGCCAGCAGCCCACCCTTTAGCGAATATGAGCAGTTCTTC
D: .; size: few; J: TRBJ2-1; V: TRBV7-3; CDR3: CASSLSGAPTNEQFF; DNA: TGTGCCAGCAGCTTATCGGGGGCCCCTACCAATGAGCAGTTCTTC
D: TRBD1; size: once; J: TRBJ2-7; V: TRBV7-8; CDR3: CASSLAPGQGRDYEQYF; DNA: TGTGCCAGCAGCTTAGCGCCGGGACAGGGAAGGGACTACGAGCAGTACTTC
D: .; size: .; J: TRBJ1-1; V: TRBV6-2/TRBV6-3; CDR3: CASSSLGRANTEAFF; DNA: TGTGCCAGCAGTTCCCTTGGAAGGGCGAACACTGAAGCTTTCTTT
D: .; size: .; J: TRBJ1-4; V: TRBV7-2; CDR3: CASSLSGIVATNEKLFF; DNA: TGTGCCAGCAGCTTATCCGGGATAGTAGCAACTAATGAAAAACTGTTTTTT
D: .; size: few; J: TRBJ2-1; V: TRBV4-1; CDR3: CASSQDRRTFF; DNA: TGCGCCAGCAGCCAAGATCGGAGGACCTTCTTC
D: TRBD1; size: few; J: TRBJ1-4; V: TRBV24-1; CDR3: CATSQGDPDEKLFF; DNA: TGTGCCACCAGCCAGGGGGATCCGGATGAAAAACTGTTTTTT
D: TRBD1; size: few; J: TRBJ1-1; V: TRBV5-6; CDR3: CASIQDRDTEAFF; DNA: TGTGCCAGCATCCAGGACAGGGACACTGAAGCTTTCTTT
D: TRBD1; size: few; J: TRBJ2-1; V: TRBV3-1; CDR3: CASSQDRGSEQFF; DNA: TGTGCCAGCAGTCAGGACAGGGGAAGTGAGCAGTTCTTC
D: TRBD1; size: few; J: TRBJ1-6; V: TRBV5-1; CDR3: CASSTGTGSYNSPLHF; DNA: TGCGCCAGCAGCACCGGGACAGGGTCATATAATTCACCCCTCCACTTT
D: .; size: .; J: TRBJ1-6; V: TRBV30; CDR3: CAWSVLLTIRGNSPLHF; DNA: TGTGCCTGGAGTGTTTTACTTACTATTCGCGGTAATTCACCCCTCCACTTT
D: .; size: .; J: TRBJ1-2; V: TRBV12-3/TRBV12-4; CDR3: CASSLIWVNYTF; DNA: TGTGCCAGCAGTTTAATTTGGGTTAACTACACCTTC
D: .; size: few; J: TRBJ2-7; V: TRBV19; CDR3: CASSGRLGFYEQYF; DNA: TGTGCCAGTAGTGGTCGACTGGGTTTCTACGAGCAGTACTTC
D: .; size: few; J: TRBJ2-7; V: TRBV11-2; CDR3: CASSLKTFVKQYF; DNA: TGTGCCAGCAGCTTAAAGACCTTCGTTAAGCAGTACTTC
D: .; size: .; J: TRBJ2-3; V: TRBV4-3; CDR3: CASRAGLNTDTQYF; DNA: TGCGCCAGTAGAGCTGGCCTAAACACAGATACGCAGTATTTT
D: TRBD2; size: .; J: TRBJ2-7; V: TRBV7-2; CDR3: CASSLEASGYEQYF; DNA: TGTGCCAGCAGCTTAGAGGCTAGCGGGTACGAGCAGTACTTC
D: .; size: .; J: TRBJ1-5; V: TRBV12-3/TRBV12-4; CDR3: CASSQGGWTQHF; DNA: TGTGCCAGCAGTCAAGGGGGATGGACCCAGCATTTT
D: .; size: .; J: TRBJ1-2; V: TRBV7-3; CDR3: CASSRSGTNNYGYTF; DNA: TGTGCCAGCAGCCGCTCGGGGACTAATAACTATGGCTACACCTTC
D: .; size: .; J: TRBJ1-1; V: TRBV3-1; CDR3: CASSPARPDNTEAFF; DNA: TGTGCCAGCAGCCCGGCACGGCCAGATAACACTGAAGCTTTCTTT
D: TRBD2; size: .; J: TRBJ2-7; V: TRBV12-3/TRBV12-4; CDR3: CASSSAGGPNYEQYF; DNA: TGTGCCAGCAGTTCCGCGGGAGGACCGAACTACGAGCAGTACTTC
D: .; size: .; J: TRBJ2-7; V: TRBV21-1; CDR3: CASSRPRGVTRQYF; DNA: TGTGCCAGCAGCCGCCCCCGAGGGGTTACGAGGCAGTACTTC
D: .; size: .; J: TRBJ1-3; V: TRBV9; CDR3: CASSATTGQSGNTIYF; DNA: TGTGCCAGCAGCGCTACGACGGGCCAATCTGGAAACACCATATATTTT
D: .; size: .; J: TRBJ1-2; V: TRBV12-3/TRBV12-4; CDR3: CASSPALGGARGYTF; DNA: TGTGCCAGCAGTCCAGCCTTGGGAGGGGCGCGTGGCTACACCTTC
D: TRBD1; size: few; J: TRBJ1-2; V: TRBV6-2/TRBV6-3; CDR3: CASSDPQGNGYTF; DNA: TGTGCCAGCAGTGACCCACAGGGGAACGGCTACACCTTC
D: .; size: few; J: TRBJ2-3; V: TRBV12-3/TRBV12-4; CDR3: CASREQVLSTDTQYF; DNA: TGTGCCAGCAGGGAACAGGTCCTTAGCACAGATACGCAGTATTTT
D: TRBD2; size: many; J: TRBJ2-1; V: TRBV24-1; CDR3: CATALRTSGSNEQFF; DNA: TGTGCCACTGCACTTCGGACTAGCGGAAGCAATGAGCAGTTCTTC
D: .; size: few; J: TRBJ2-3; V: TRBV20-1; CDR3: CSATIVLADTQYF; DNA: TGCAGTGCTACCATTGTGCTCGCAGATACGCAGTATTTT
D: TRBD2; size: few; J: TRBJ2-7; V: TRBV20-1; CDR3: CSAPDLAGQRHEQYF; DNA: TGCAGTGCGCCCGACCTAGCGGGACAACGTCACGAGCAGTACTTC
D: .; size: .; J: TRBJ2-7; V: TRBV20-1; CDR3: CSARDRAGRSQYF; DNA: TGCAGTGCCAGGGACCGGGCCGGGCGGAGTCAGTACTTC
D: TRBD2; size: few; J: TRBJ2-7; V: TRBV9; CDR3: CASSVASGMGSYEQYF; DNA: TGTGCCAGCAGCGTCGCTAGCGGGATGGGATCCTACGAGCAGTACTTC
D: .; size: .; J: TRBJ2-5; V: TRBV11-2; CDR3: CASSFPFRNGRETQYF; DNA: TGTGCCAGCAGCTTCCCATTTCGTAACGGGAGAGAGACCCAGTACTTC
D: TRBD1; size: many; J: TRBJ2-2; V: TRBV5-1; CDR3: CASSPFGTANTGELFF; DNA: TGCGCCAGCAGCCCGTTCGGGACAGCGAACACCGGGGAGCTGTTTTTT
D: .; size: .; J: TRBJ2-4; V: TRBV5-1; CDR3: CASTPAEAPQNIQYF; DNA: TGCGCCAGCACCCCGGCGGAGGCTCCCCAAAACATTCAGTACTTC
D: .; size: .; J: TRBJ2-7; V: TRBV7-2; CDR3: CASNLVSQYEQYF; DNA: TGTGCCAGCAACTTAGTCTCACAGTACGAGCAGTACTTC
D: .; size: .; J: TRBJ2-5; V: TRBV20-1; CDR3: CSASSEGGVVETQYF; DNA: TGCAGTGCTAGTTCCGAGGGGGGGGTTGTGGAGACCCAGTACTTC
D: TRBD1; size: .; J: TRBJ2-7; V: TRBV5-1; CDR3: CASRTGQGGEQYF; DNA: TGCGCCAGCAGAACGGGACAGGGCGGCGAGCAGTACTTC
D: TRBD1; size: .; J: TRBJ2-4; V: TRBV18; CDR3: CASSLDRGQNIQYF; DNA: TGTGCCAGCTCGCTGGACAGGGGGCAAAACATTCAGTACTTC
D: .; size: .; J: TRBJ2-3; V: TRBV2; CDR3: CASNGGPDTQYF; DNA: TGTGCCAGCAATGGGGGACCAGATACGCAGTATTTT
D: TRBD1; size: .; J: TRBJ1-2; V: TRBV4-1; CDR3: CASRGDRGGYTF; DNA: TGCGCCAGCAGAGGCGACAGGGGAGGCTACACCTTC
D: TRBD2; size: few; J: TRBJ2-1; V: TRBV20-1; CDR3: CSASHRLAPNEQFF; DNA: TGCAGTGCTAGCCACCGACTAGCTCCGAATGAGCAGTTCTTC
D: TRBD2; size: .; J: TRBJ2-7; V: TRBV18; CDR3: CASSPMTSGRSSYEQYF; DNA: TGTGCCAGCTCACCCATGACCAGCGGGAGGAGCTCCTACGAGCAGTACTTC
D: .; size: .; J: TRBJ1-4; V: TRBV20-1; CDR3: CSARDGREVNEKLFF; DNA: TGCAGTGCTAGAGATGGCAGGGAGGTTAATGAAAAACTGTTTTTT
D: .; size: .; J: TRBJ2-7; V: TRBV2; CDR3: CANAPGGTSYEQYF; DNA: TGTGCCAATGCTCCTGGCGGGACCTCCTACGAGCAGTACTTC
D: .; size: .; J: TRBJ2-1; V: TRBV12-3/TRBV12-4; CDR3: CASTHYNEQFF; DNA: TGTGCCAGCACCCACTACAATGAGCAGTTCTTC
D: .; size: .; J: TRBJ1-1; V: TRBV20-1; CDR3: CSAKAVRGGNTEAFF; DNA: TGCAGTGCTAAGGCGGTTAGGGGGGGGAACACTGAAGCTTTCTTT
D: .; size: few; J: TRBJ1-1; V: TRBV29-1; CDR3: CSVGDGSRDVAFF; DNA: TGCAGCGTTGGGGACGGGAGCCGTGACGTAGCTTTCTTT
D: .; size: .; J: TRBJ2-5; V: TRBV5-6; CDR3: CASSSDLSGTQYF; DNA: TGTGCCAGCAGCTCGGACCTATCGGGGACCCAGTACTTC
D: TRBD1; size: once; J: TRBJ2-3; V: TRBV19; CDR3: CASSATGTGSDTQYF; DNA: TGTGCCAGTAGTGCCACCGGGACAGGGTCCGATACGCAGTATTTT
D: TRBD2; size: many; J: TRBJ2-3; V: TRBV18; CDR3: CASSPLAGTTDTQYF; DNA: TGTGCCAGCTCACCACTAGCGGGGACCACAGATACGCAGTATTTT
D: TRBD1; size: few; J: TRBJ2-2; V: TRBV11-1; CDR3: CASSLGHHGQQGSGELFF; DNA: TGTGCCAGCAGCTTGGGACATCATGGACAACAGGGGTCCGGGGAGCTGTTTTTT
D: .; size: many; J: TRBJ2-5; V: TRBV12-3/TRBV12-4; CDR3: CASRSGLEETQYF; DNA: TGTGCCAGCAGATCAGGACTGGAAGAGACCCAGTACTTC
D: .; size: few; J: TRBJ2-4; V: TRBV12-3/TRBV12-4; CDR3: CASSLGGLGKNIQYF; DNA: TGTGCCAGCAGTTTAGGGGGGCTTGGCAAAAACATTCAGTACTTC